A single sample is the source of the 10 T cell receptor beta chains below, sequenced in a study of blood T cells in healthy people across ages. A J-beta primer mix and a sample-barcoded 5' primer were used in a second PCR of roughly 6 to 11 cycles. TCRdb itself ran the 5' RACE reads through MiXCR, one entry per CDR3 protein. The table includes around 780,000 distinct CDR3 sequences, about a quarter detected once. This sample was also put to use in a study of T cells of mothers and their children.

Material for sequencing was blood. The receptors derive from a boy aged 5-17 years in good health.

This clonotype appeared a few times. The CDR3 loop is CASSAERGYGTDTQYF. Written as DNA, the CDR3 is TGCGCCAGCAGCGCCGAACGGGGATACGGCACAGATACGCAGTATTTT. The rearrangement uses TRBV4-1 and TRBJ2-3; D is possibly TRBD2 (5 bases). The CDR3 sequence is 16 residues long. The V and J ends lost 5 bases and 1 base respectively, with 16 bases between them. Germline V gene sequence: CDR1 MGHRA, CDR2 YSYEKL.

This chain connects TRBV9 to TRBJ1-1; D is perhaps TRBD1 (5 bases). V was trimmed by 0 bases and J by 12 bases, leaving 15 bases between them. Germline assignment: CDR1 SGDLS and CDR2 YYNGEE. This CDR3 comprises 13 residues. The CDR3 DNA sequence: TGTGCCAGCAGCGTAGGGGTCAGGGAAGAATCTTTCTTT. Translated, it gives CASSVGVREESFF.

The V call is TRBV28, the J call TRBJ2-7; 8 bases are a match to TRBD2. V dropped 10 bases and J dropped 3; count of bases not matched to a gene: 11. The CDR3 sequence is 14 residues long. Germline assignment: CDR1 MDHEN and CDR2 SYDVKM. CDR3 region: CATGGSHSLYEQYF. The CDR3 DNA reads as TGTGCCACGGGAGGGAGTCATTCTCTCTACGAGCAGTACTTC.

This rearrangement joins TRBV4-1 to TRBJ1-1; no clear D gene. Trimming took 0 bases from V and 10 from J, leaving 12 bases between them. The CDR3 totals 13 residues. The germline V gene encodes CDR1 MGHRA and CDR2 YSYEKL. Written as DNA, the CDR3 is TGCGCCAGCAGCCAAGATGGTAGGCAGAGAGCTTTCTTT. Translation gives CASSQDGRQRAFF.

The V and J genes are TRBV15 and TRBJ2-3; D uncertain. V lost 8 bases and J 2 bases, leaving 29 bases between the germline ends. The CDR3 consists of 19 residues. Germline V gives CDR1 LNHNV, CDR2 YYDKDF (reference sequence). The CDR3 region has the DNA TGTGCCACCCCACGACTTATTGGGCACACACACACACCCACAGATACGCAGTATTTT. The encoded protein is CATPRLIGHTHTPTDTQYF.

This chain connects TRBV4-1 to TRBJ1-4, with a possible D match to TRBD1 (5 bases). This CDR3 is built from 15 residues. The germline V and J ends were trimmed by 0 bases and 4 bases, with 9 bases remaining between them. Germline assignment: CDR1 MGHRA and CDR2 YSYEKL. CDR3 region: CASSQEGRDNEKLFF. Here the CDR3 DNA reads TGCGCCAGCAGCCAAGAGGGACGGGATAATGAAAAACTGTTTTTT.

This chain links TRBV30 with TRBJ1-1, with TRBD1 identical over 8 bases. The CDR3 length is 12 residues. Losses at the gene ends were 5 bases for V and 7 bases for J; bases not matched to a gene: 6. The V gene's germline CDR1 is GTSNPN and CDR2 SVGIG (reference sequence). CDR3 in DNA: TGTGCCTGGGGGGACAGGAACTATGAAGCTTTCTTT. This gives the protein CAWGDRNYEAFF.

The table lists this clonotype with a few counts. The rearrangement uses TRBV28 and TRBJ1-5; D gene uncertain. Per germline, CDR1 MDHEN and CDR2 SYDVKM. This CDR3 comprises 15 residues. Trimming removed 8 bases at V and 7 bases at J, with 21 bases between. CDR3: CASHRLWEGGQPQHF. In nucleotides, the CDR3 is TGTGCCAGCCACCGGTTGTGGGAGGGCGGACAGCCCCAGCATTTT.

This clonotype was recorded a few times. The V gene is TRBV12-3 or TRBV12-4, the J gene TRBJ2-3, with 9 bases lining up with TRBD2. This CDR3 is built from 16 residues. V was pared by 3 bases and J by 2 bases, with 6 bases of the junction left unmatched. CDR3 coding DNA: TGTGCCAGCAGTTTTCCAGCGGGGGGCCACACAGATACGCAGTATTTT. Protein: CASSFPAGGHTDTQYF.

Of note for this clonotype: The junction departs from germline at one end; a sequencing error may be responsible. This chain uses TRBV10-3 with TRBJ2-1; weak D call: TRBD1 (6 bases). Looked up from germline, CDR1 is ENHRY and CDR2 is SYGVKD. The CDR3 covers 15 residues. CDR3 region: CVISREGGSYNEQFF. For the CDR3, the DNA is TGTGTCATCAGCCGAGAAGGGGGTTCCTACAATGAGCAGTTCTTC.